The 20 T cell receptor beta chains given below trace back to one sample, sequenced in a study of T cells in Graves' hyperthyroidism and ophthalmopathy. What was amplified from RNA transcripts were TCR beta CDR3 regions. The HTBI primer set was used in a first-round RT-PCR of the TCR CDR3. TCRdb reanalysed the multiplex PCR reads using MiXCR and keeps one entry per CDR3 protein. The table has some 510,000 distinct CDR3 sequences, around 42% seen once. Sequencing input: peripheral blood or thyroid tissue (not recorded which). These TCRs come from a woman younger than 30 with Graves' hyperthyroidism.

This chain connects TRBV25-1 to TRBJ1-2; D is possibly TRBD1 (5 bases). This CDR3 contains 12 residues. Trimming shortened V by 5 bases and J by 6 bases, and 10 bases separated the two germline ends. Per the germline V gene, CDR1 is MGHDK and CDR2 is SYGVNS. Here the CDR3 reads CASSPRDDGYTF. The CDR3 bases are TGTGCCAGCAGTCCGCGGGACGATGGCTACACCTTC.

The rearrangement uses TRBV6-5 and TRBJ2-7; the match to TRBD1 covers 9 bases. The CDR3 consists of 12 residues. V trimming: 6 bases; J trimming: 5 bases; junction bases outside the gene matches: 2. Germline assignment: CDR1 MNHEY and CDR2 SVGAGI. The CDR3 protein is CASRQGAHEQYF. The CDR3, as DNA: TGTGCCAGCAGACAGGGGGCGCACGAGCAGTACTTC.

The genes are TRBV6-2 or TRBV6-3 and TRBJ2-7, with 13 positions matching TRBD2. The CDR3 consists of 21 residues. Germline trimming cut 6 bases from V and 4 bases from J; bases unmatched to any gene: 24. CDR1 MNHEY and CDR2 SVGEGT come from the germline V gene. CDR3 region: CASSTRTGTSGILRLVYEQYF. CDR3 bases: TGTGCCAGCAGCACTCGAACCGGGACTAGCGGGATCCTGCGTCTGGTTTACGAGCAGTACTTC.

This clonotype was seen at least ten times. The chain is built from TRBV29-1 and TRBJ2-7, with a possible D match to TRBD2 (6 bases). There are 11 residues in the CDR3. Deletions cut 6 bases from V and 3 bases from J, with 9 bases between. Germline V gene sequence: CDR1 SQVTM, CDR2 ANQGSEA. The CDR3 sequence: CSVRENYEQYF. CDR3 bases: TGCAGCGTCCGGGAGAACTACGAGCAGTACTTC.

Remarks on this clonotype: A much larger clone is a single base away; this may be a read error. The V call is TRBV20-1, the J call TRBJ2-5, with D hard to call. The germline V gene has CDR1 DFQATT and CDR2 SNEGSKA (reference sequence). Trimming pared 5 bases from V and 5 bases from J, leaving 9 bases between. CDR3 length equals 11 residues. The CDR3 DNA follows: TGCAGTGCTTCACTGGTGGAGACCCAGTACTTC. This gives the protein CSASLVETQYF.

About this clonotype itself: A much more abundant neighbour one base away suggests this may be a read error. The chain links TRBV7-3 to TRBJ2-7, with D maybe TRBD2 (6 bases). The CDR3 has 13 amino acids. The V and J ends lost 2 bases and 6 bases respectively, with 11 bases between them. Germline CDR1 reads SGHTA; CDR2 reads FQGTGA. The CDR3 spells CASSLEPGVEQYF. CDR3 nucleotides: TGTGCCAGCAGCTTAGAGCCGGGAGTCGAGCAGTACTTC. Using reference TRBV7-3 and TRBJ2-7 for the parts outside the CDR3, the full variable domain is GAGVSQTPSNKVTEKGKYVELRCDPISGHTALYWYRQSLGQGPEFLIYFQGTGAADDSGLPNDRFFAVRPEGSVSTLKIQRTERGDSAVYLCASSLEPGVEQYFGPGTRLTVT.

This clonotype was seen more than once but under ten times. The chain employs TRBV24-1 and TRBJ2-3; D gene unclear. V lost 5 bases to trimming and J lost 6 bases, with 11 bases between them. The CDR3 is 13 amino acids. Germline-derived CDR1 and CDR2 are KGHDR and SFDVKD. CDR3 bases: TGTGCCACCAGTGCCCAGAACACCGATACGCAGTATTTT. Protein sequence: CATSAQNTDTQYF.

V usage is TRBV29-1 and J usage is TRBJ1-2, with 7 nucleotides matching TRBD1. V lost 7 bases and J lost 8; bases outside the gene matches: 4. The CDR3 length is 10 residues. CDR1 and CDR2 (germline): SQVTM, ANQGSEA. CDR3 nucleotides: TGCAGCGCTGACAGGGCCGGCTACACCTTC. It translates to CSADRAGYTF.

The chain employs TRBV7-2 and TRBJ2-3; D ambiguous. The CDR3 is 14 amino acids. The V and J ends lost 0 bases and 5 bases respectively, with 9 bases between them. Germline V gene lookup returns CDR1 SGHTA and CDR2 FQGNSA. CDR3 DNA: TGTGCCAGCAGCTTAGCGGGATGGGGAGATACGCAGTATTTT. This sequence encodes CASSLAGWGDTQYF. The variable domain in full, with the rest retrieved from reference TRBV7-2 and TRBJ2-3, is GAGVSQSPSNKVTEKGKDVELRCDPISGHTALYWYRQSLGQGLEFLIYFQGNSAPDKSGLPSDRFSAERTGGSVSTLTIQRTQQEDSAVYLCASSLAGWGDTQYFGPGTRLTVL.

V gene TRBV20-1 combines with J gene TRBJ2-7; 9 bases agree with TRBD1. The CDR3 sequence is 13 residues long. Germline V lookup: CDR1 DFQATT, CDR2 SNEGSKA (reference sequence). V gave up 5 bases and J gave up 5 bases; unmatched junction bases: 7. CDR3 sequence (DNA): TGCAGTGCTGCCGGGACAGGGACCAACGAGCAGTACTTC. Its protein is CSAAGTGTNEQYF.

Notes on this clonotype: This could be a read error, since a much larger clone is one nucleotide away. A read error is likely, as this CDR3 ends without the conserved phenylalanine or tryptophan. The chain carries TRBV29-1 and TRBJ1-2; no definite D call. The germline gives CDR1 SQVTM, CDR2 ANQGSEA. This CDR3 comprises 12 residues. V lost 8 bases, J lost 7 bases, and 17 bases lay in between. The CDR3 bases are TGCAGCATTAGCCAGCCCGGACTTGGCTACACCTCC. Translated, it gives CSISQPGLGYTS.

V is TRBV2 and J is TRBJ2-2; 10 nucleotides line up with TRBD2. The length of the CDR3 is 17 residues. CDR1 is SNHLY and CDR2 is FYNNEI in the germline V gene. V dropped 4 bases and J dropped 7; count of bases not matched to a gene: 12. CDR3 amino acids: CASSAAGGASWNGELFF. Written as DNA, the CDR3 is TGTGCCAGCAGTGCAGCGGGAGGGGCCTCATGGAACGGGGAGCTGTTTTTT. Combining the CDR3 with reference TRBV2 and TRBJ2-2 gives the whole variable domain EPEVTQTPSHQVTQMGQEVILRCVPISNHLYFYWYRQILGQKVEFLVSFYNNEISEKSEIFDDQFSVERPDGSNFTLKIRSTKLEDSAMYFCASSAAGGASWNGELFFGEGSRLTVL.

V is TRBV9 and J is TRBJ2-7; TRBD2 might be the D (6 bases). V was pared by 3 bases and J by 4 bases, with 14 bases between. The CDR3 is 14 amino acids. In germline, CDR1 is SGDLS, CDR2 YYNGEE. CDR3 in DNA: TGTGCCAGCAGCGAGGCGGGGTTAGGATACGAGCAGTACTTC. Translated: CASSEAGLGYEQYF.

This clonotype occurred many times. V gene TRBV7-3 combines with J gene TRBJ1-6, with D hard to call. This CDR3 region has 14 residues. Germline V lookup: CDR1 SGHTA, CDR2 FQGTGA. Trimming stripped 5 bases from V and 8 bases from J, with 13 bases between. The CDR3 nucleotides read TGTGCCAGCAGCGAAATACCTCGTTATTCACCCCTCCACTTT. Amino acid sequence: CASSEIPRYSPLHF.

The chain recombines TRBV25-1 with TRBJ2-7; D could derive from TRBD1 or TRBD2 (5 bases each). Germline CDR1 MGHDK, CDR2 SYGVNS. V was pared by 8 bases and J by 2 bases, with 16 bases between. The CDR3 consists of 14 residues. CDR3 in DNA: TGTGCCAGCGTTGAGACTACAGGTCCCTACGAGCAGTACTTC. As protein: CASVETTGPYEQYF.

This sequence joins TRBV20-1 and TRBJ2-7; possibly TRBD2 for D (6 bases). The CDR3 is made up of 14 amino acids. V was clipped by 2 bases and J by 3 bases, with 14 bases between them. In germline, CDR1 is DFQATT, CDR2 SNEGSKA (reference sequence). DNA for the CDR3: TGCAGTGCTAGAACCGGGACTGAGGGCTACGAGCAGTACTTC. Translated, it gives CSARTGTEGYEQYF.

The rearrangement joins TRBV7-9 to TRBJ2-7; D tentatively reads TRBD1 or TRBD2 (6 bases each). V dropped 5 bases and J dropped 3 bases, with 14 bases sitting between them. Germline CDR1 and CDR2: SEHNR and FQNEAQ (reference sequence). This CDR3 is built from 14 residues. CDR3 in amino acids: CASSRGQGHYEQYF. The CDR3 DNA is TGTGCCAGCAGCCGGGGGCAGGGCCACTACGAGCAGTACTTC.

This rearrangement joins TRBV24-1 to TRBJ2-5; 8 nucleotides match TRBD2. The CDR3 has 12 residues. Germline V gene sequence: CDR1 KGHDR, CDR2 SFDVKD. V lost 9 bases to trimming and J lost 7 bases; unmatched junction nucleotides: 6. The CDR3, as DNA: TGTGCCACCGGAACTAGCGGCCGGACCCAGTACTTC. Translated, it gives CATGTSGRTQYF.

The V and J genes are TRBV12-3 or TRBV12-4 and TRBJ1-2, with D hard to call. This CDR3 comprises 14 residues. The ends were cut back, 2 bases at V and 4 bases at J, with 11 bases in the middle. CDR3 nucleotides: TGTGCCAGCAGTTTAAGGGTTTACTTCTATGGCTACACCTTC. This encodes CASSLRVYFYGYTF.

Of note for this clonotype: At one boundary the junction diverges from the germline segment, which might be a read error. The V and J genes are TRBV6-5 and TRBJ2-5; D gene unclear. This CDR3 contains 13 residues. From germline, CDR1 is MNHEY and CDR2 SVGAGI. The CDR3: CAISYNNQETQYF. The CDR3 nucleotides read TGTGCCATCAGTTACAACAACCAAGAGACCCAGTACTTC.